This entry features one T cell receptor beta chain sequence. Its target antigen remains unknown. No base qualities exist here, and no much larger clone lies one base off it. In the ophthalmopathy patients, disease was moderately to severely active, with a Clinical Activity Score of 3 or more, a NOSPECS grade of 4 or more, and a duration of less than 3 months. Exclusion was applied to patients with uncontrolled infections, other autoimmune diseases, pregnancy or lactation. Diagnoses were established on the basis of clinical symptoms, serum thyroxine and TRAb, thyroid ultrasound, and orbital computed tomography. PBMCs were isolated from about 9.2 ml of fresh peripheral blood by Ficoll-Paque density gradient centrifugation. Total RNA was extracted with Trizol reagent, and quality was checked on an Agilent 2100 Bioanalyzer. This entry is derived from a study of T cells in Graves' hyperthyroidism and ophthalmopathy (dated by TCRdb to between 2018 and 2021). General notes on the study: Peripheral blood was sampled at the time of initial diagnosis, prior to any treatment. Prospective prediction of ophthalmopathy was tested in an independent validation cohort of fewer than 20 hyperthyroidism patients and 17 patients who later progressed to ophthalmopathy. In several Graves' hyperthyroidism patients, the study also compared T-cell repertoires from thyroid tissue with T-cell repertoires from blood. After blood sampling, hyperthyroidism patients were treated with methimazole at a starting dose of 30 mg daily, and ophthalmopathy patients were treated with high-dose intravenous methylprednisolone. According to the paper, TCR Vbeta CDR3 sequencing was carried out on about 140 peripheral blood samples, which came from around 43 ophthalmopathy, about 75 hyperthyroidism and approximately 17 progressor patients. TCR V-J signatures able to tell the groups apart were searched for in a discovery cohort of approximately 95 patients, of whom roughly 42 had Graves' ophthalmopathy and around 56 had stable Graves' hyperthyroidism. For training and testing, the roughly 100 patients in the discovery cohort were randomly divided in a 7:3 ratio. Study-wide conclusions, independent of this receptor: Sample size was not statistically predetermined, and investigators were not blinded to group allocation. Most expanded thyroid clonotypes (frequency above 0.001) were also detected in blood, suggesting blood repertoires may reflect thyroid immune responses. During validation, the model predicted progression to ophthalmopathy a median of about 6.5 months ahead of onset, with around 71% sensitivity and roughly 75% specificity. Ophthalmopathy was separated from stable hyperthyroidism by a 13 V-J signature model, with 87.88% sensitivity and just over 81% specificity obtained in cross-validation and 80%/75% obtained in testing.

Amplification of TCR beta CDR3 regions was carried out from RNA transcripts. The TCR CDR3 was subjected to a first round of RT-PCR using the HTBI primer set and the Qiagen OneStep RT-PCR kit. Libraries were constructed in a second round of multiplex PCR, after which size selection and purification were performed. Sequencing of the libraries was done on an Illumina HiSeq2000 using paired-end 100 bp reads. In the paper's pipeline: SOAPnuke was used to process the raw data, throwing out any read that contained adapters or uncalled bases, had a mean Phred below 15, or lacked an exact constant-primer or identifier match. COPE v1.2.5 was used to merge the high-quality paired reads, and each unique nucleotide sequence was defined as a clonotype. MiTCR v1.1 was used to align clonotypes to the IMGT TRBV, TRBD and TRBJ reference segments. The analysis included only V-J combinations with a frequency above 0.0001, which together covered approximately 99% of the repertoires. A TCS score was defined as the ratio between F50 (clonal expansion) and ExV (chaos), using BLOSUM62-based TCRdist between CDR3 peptides within each V-J. Welch's t-statistics and random forest reduced 514 V-J features to roughly 13, which were used in a naive Bayes classifier (R e1071). Using fastp at Q25 and MiXCR, TCRdb reprocessed the public reads and kept productive beta chains. Each entry merges the rows of one CDR3 protein and shows their most common DNA and genes. The V and J calls here are based on TCRdb, not the publication. This sample has nearly 600,000 distinct CDR3 sequences in its table, and approximately 15% of those were observed once. In total, the top ten clones hold around 7% of the sample.

The CDR3 runs 15 amino acids, cysteine and phenylalanine included. Kept here is only the CDR3 DNA, which spans 45 bases and is read in frame from base 1. From a lookup of the germline V gene, CDR1 and CDR2 are SGDLS and YYNGEE. The junction shows trimming of 4 bases on V and 6 bases on J, plus 16 bases between the germline ends. The TCR originated in a woman younger than 35 with Graves' ophthalmopathy. Sequenced material: blood. In this chain, TRBV9 is recombined with TRBJ1-4, with TRBD1 perhaps the D gene, on 5 matching bases. In nucleotide form, the sequence is TGTGCCAGCAGCCCCCTCCAGGGATCGGATGAAAAACTGTTTTTT. Its product reads: CASSPLQGSDEKLFF. Here the CDR3 is joined to the reference TRBV9 and TRBJ1-4 genes, and the full variable domain is: DSGVTQTPKHLITATGQRVTLRCSPRSGDLSVYWYQQSLDQGLQFLIQYYNGEERAKGNILERFSAQQFPDLHSELNLSSLELGDSALYFCASSPLQGSDEKLFFGSGTQLSVL.